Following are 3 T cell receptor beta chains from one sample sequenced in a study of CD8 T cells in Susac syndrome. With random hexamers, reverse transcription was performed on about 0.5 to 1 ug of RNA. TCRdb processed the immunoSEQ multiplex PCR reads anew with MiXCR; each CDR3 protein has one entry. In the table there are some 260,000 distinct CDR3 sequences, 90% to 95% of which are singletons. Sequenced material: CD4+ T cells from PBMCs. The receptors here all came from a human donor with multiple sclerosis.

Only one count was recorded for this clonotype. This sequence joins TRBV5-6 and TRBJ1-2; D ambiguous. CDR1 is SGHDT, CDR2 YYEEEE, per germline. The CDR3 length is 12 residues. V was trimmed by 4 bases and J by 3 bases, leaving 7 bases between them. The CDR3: CASSQEDYGYTF. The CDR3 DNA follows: TGTGCCAGCAGCCAAGAGGACTATGGCTACACCTTC.

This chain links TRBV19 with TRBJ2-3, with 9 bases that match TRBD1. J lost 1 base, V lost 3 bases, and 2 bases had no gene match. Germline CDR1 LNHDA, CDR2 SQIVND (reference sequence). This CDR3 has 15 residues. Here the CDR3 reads CASSMGQGGTDTQYF. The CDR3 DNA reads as TGTGCCAGTAGTATGGGACAGGGAGGCACAGATACGCAGTATTTT.

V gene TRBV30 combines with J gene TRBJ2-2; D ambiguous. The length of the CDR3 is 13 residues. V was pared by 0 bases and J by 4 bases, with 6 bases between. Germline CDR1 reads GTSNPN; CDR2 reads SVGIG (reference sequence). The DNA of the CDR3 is TGTGCCTGGAGTGTAAAAGTCACCGGGGAGCTGTTTTTT. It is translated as CAWSVKVTGELFF. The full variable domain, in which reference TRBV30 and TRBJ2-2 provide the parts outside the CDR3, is SQTIHQWPATLVQPVGSPLSLECTVEGTSNPNLYWYRQAAGRGLQLLFYSVGIGQISSEVPQNLSASRPQDRQFILSSKKLLLSDSGFYLCAWSVKVTGELFFGEGSRLTVL.